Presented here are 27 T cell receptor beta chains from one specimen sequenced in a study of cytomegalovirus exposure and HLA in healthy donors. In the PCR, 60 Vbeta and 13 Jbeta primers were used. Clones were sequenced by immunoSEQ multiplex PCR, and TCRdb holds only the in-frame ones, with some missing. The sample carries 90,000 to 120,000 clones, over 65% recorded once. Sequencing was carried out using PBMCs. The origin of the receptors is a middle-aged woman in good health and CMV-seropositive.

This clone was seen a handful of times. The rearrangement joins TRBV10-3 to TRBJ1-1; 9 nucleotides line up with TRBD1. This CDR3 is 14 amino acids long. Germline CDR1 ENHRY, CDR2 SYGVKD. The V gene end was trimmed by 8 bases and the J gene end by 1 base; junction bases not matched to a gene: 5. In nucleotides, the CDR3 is TGTGCCATCGGACAGGGGACTCAGAACACTGAAGCTTTCTTT. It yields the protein CAIGQGTQNTEAFF.

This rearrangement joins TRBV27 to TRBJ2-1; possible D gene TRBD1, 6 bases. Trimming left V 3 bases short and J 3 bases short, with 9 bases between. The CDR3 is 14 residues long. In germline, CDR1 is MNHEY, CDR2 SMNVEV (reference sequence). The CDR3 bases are TGTGCCAGCAGTTTTAGGGGGTACTACAATGAGCAGTTCTTC. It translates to CASSFRGYYNEQFF.

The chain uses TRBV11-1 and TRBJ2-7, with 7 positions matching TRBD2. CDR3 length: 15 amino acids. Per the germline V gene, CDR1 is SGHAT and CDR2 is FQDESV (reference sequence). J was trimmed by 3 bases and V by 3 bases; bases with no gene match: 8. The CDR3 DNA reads TGTGCCAGCAGCTTCCATCCGGGGACTAACTACGAGCAGTACTTC. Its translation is CASSFHPGTNYEQYF.

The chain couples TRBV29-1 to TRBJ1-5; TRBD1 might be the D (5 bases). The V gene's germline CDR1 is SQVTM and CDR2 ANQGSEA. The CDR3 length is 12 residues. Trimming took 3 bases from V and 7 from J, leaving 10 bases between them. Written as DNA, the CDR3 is TGCAGCGTTGACGACAGAAAACAGCCCCAGCATTTT. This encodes CSVDDRKQPQHF.

Written as DNA, the CDR3 is TGTGCCAGCAGCTTGGTTGCAGGGGGCGTTACAGATACGCAGTATTTT. Amino acids: CASSLVAGGVTDTQYF. This chain links TRBV5-6 with TRBJ2-3, with TRBD1 identical over 8 bases. This CDR3 spans 16 amino acids. Germline V CDR1 and CDR2: SGHDT, YYEEEE. J lost 3 bases, V lost 0 bases, and 6 bases had no gene match.

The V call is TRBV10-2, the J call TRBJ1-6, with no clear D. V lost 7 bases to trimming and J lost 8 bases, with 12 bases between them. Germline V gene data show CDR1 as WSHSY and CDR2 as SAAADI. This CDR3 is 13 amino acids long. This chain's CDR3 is CASIREGDSPLHF. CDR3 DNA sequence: TGCGCCAGCATTCGGGAGGGAGATTCACCCCTCCACTTT.

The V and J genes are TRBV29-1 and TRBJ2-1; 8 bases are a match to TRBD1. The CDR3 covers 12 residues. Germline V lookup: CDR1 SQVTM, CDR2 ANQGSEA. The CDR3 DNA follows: TGCCTCGCAGGGGGCTTGGAAAATGAGCAGTTCTTC. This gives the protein CLAGGLENEQFF.

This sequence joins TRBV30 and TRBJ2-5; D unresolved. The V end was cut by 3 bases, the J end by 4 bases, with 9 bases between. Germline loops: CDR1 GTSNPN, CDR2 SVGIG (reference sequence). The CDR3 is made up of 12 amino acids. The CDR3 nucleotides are TGTGCCTGGAGCTTATCTCGAGAGACCCAGTACTTC. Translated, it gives CAWSLSRETQYF.

The DNA for the CDR3 is TGTGCCATCAGGACAGGGACGATATTGGGCTACACCTTC. Its translation is CAIRTGTILGYTF. The V call is TRBV10-3, the J call TRBJ1-2, with 7 bases that match TRBD1. The V and J ends lost 6 bases and 8 bases, in that order; junction bases with no gene match: 9. Germline lookup yields CDR1 ENHRY and CDR2 SYGVKD. This CDR3 comprises 13 residues.

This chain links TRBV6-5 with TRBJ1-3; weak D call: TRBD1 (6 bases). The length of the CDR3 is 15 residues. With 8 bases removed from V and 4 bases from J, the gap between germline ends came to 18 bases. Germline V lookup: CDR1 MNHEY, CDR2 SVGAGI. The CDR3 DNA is TGTGCCAGCTCCGAAACAGGGAACCGCGGAAACACCATATATTTT. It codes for CASSETGNRGNTIYF.

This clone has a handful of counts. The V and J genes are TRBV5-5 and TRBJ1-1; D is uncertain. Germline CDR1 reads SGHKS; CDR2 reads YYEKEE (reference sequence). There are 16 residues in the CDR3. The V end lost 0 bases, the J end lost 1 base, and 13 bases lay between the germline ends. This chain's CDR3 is CASSLGHVSSNTEAFF. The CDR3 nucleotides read TGTGCCAGCAGCTTGGGGCACGTAAGTTCGAACACTGAAGCTTTCTTT.

This chain's CDR3 is CASSPDQGAHQPQHF. The DNA of the CDR3 is TGTGCCAGCTCACCTGATCAGGGGGCCCATCAGCCCCAGCATTTT. The chain recombines TRBV18 with TRBJ1-5; 8 bases line up with TRBD1. V dropped 3 bases and J dropped 5; count of bases not matched to a gene: 6. This CDR3 is 15 amino acids long. The germline V gene has CDR1 KGHSH and CDR2 LQKENI.

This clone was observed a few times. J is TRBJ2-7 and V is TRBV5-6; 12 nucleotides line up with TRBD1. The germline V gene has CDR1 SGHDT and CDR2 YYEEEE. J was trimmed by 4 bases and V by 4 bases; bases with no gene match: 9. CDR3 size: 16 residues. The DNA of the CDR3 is TGTGCCAGCAGCCGAACCGGGACAGGGGGCGCGTACGAGCAGTACTTC. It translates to CASSRTGTGGAYEQYF.

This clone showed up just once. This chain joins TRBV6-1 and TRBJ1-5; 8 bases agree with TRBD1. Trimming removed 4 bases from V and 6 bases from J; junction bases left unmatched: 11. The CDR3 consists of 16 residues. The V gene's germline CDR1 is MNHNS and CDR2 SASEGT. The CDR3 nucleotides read TGTGCCAGCAGTGGTCCAGGGACAGGCTGGGGTCAGCCCCAGCATTTT. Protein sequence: CASSGPGTGWGQPQHF.

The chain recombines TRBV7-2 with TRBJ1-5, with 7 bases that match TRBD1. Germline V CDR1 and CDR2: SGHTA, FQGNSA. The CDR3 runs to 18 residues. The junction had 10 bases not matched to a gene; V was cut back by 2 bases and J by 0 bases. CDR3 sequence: CASSLSSGQSYSNQPQHF. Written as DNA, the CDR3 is TGTGCCAGCAGCTTATCCTCGGGACAGTCCTATAGCAATCAGCCCCAGCATTTT.

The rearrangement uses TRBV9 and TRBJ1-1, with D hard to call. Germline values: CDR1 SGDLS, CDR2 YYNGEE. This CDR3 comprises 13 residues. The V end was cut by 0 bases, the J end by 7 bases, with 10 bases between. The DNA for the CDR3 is TGTGCCAGCAGCGTAGAAGGGAGGGTTGAAGCTTTCTTT. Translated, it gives CASSVEGRVEAFF.

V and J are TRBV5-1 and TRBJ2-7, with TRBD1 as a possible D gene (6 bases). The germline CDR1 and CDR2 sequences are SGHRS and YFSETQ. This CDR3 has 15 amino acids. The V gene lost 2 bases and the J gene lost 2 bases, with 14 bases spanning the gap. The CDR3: CASSLAGTSAYEQYF. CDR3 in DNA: TGCGCCAGCAGCTTAGCTGGGACATCCGCCTACGAGCAGTACTTC.

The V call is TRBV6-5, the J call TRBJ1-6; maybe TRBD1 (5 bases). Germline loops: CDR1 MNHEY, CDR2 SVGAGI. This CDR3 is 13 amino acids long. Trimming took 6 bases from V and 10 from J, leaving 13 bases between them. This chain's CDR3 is CASRPREGSPLHF. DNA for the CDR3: TGTGCCAGCAGGCCCAGGGAAGGCTCACCCCTCCACTTT.

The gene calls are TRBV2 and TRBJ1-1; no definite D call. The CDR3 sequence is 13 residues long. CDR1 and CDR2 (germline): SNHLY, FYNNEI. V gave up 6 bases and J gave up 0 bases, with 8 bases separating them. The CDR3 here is CASRVSMNTEAFF. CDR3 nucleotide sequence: TGTGCCAGCAGAGTAAGCATGAACACTGAAGCTTTCTTT.

CDR3 bases: TGCGCCAGCAGCCAAGAACTTGTCAGCGGGAGGCCTTTGCCCCAGCATTTT. It specifies CASSQELVSGRPLPQHF. The chain is built from TRBV4-3 and TRBJ1-5; D is undetermined. Per the germline V gene, CDR1 is LGHNA and CDR2 is YSLEER. The CDR3 runs 17 residues. Trimming left V 0 bases short and J 9 bases short, with 21 bases between.

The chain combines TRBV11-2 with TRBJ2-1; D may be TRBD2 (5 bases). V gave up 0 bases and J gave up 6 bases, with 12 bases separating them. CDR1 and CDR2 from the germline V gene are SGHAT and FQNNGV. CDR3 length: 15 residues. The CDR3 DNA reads TGTGCCAGCAGCTTAGACTGGTCTAGCTTCAATGAGCAGTTCTTC. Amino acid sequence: CASSLDWSSFNEQFF.

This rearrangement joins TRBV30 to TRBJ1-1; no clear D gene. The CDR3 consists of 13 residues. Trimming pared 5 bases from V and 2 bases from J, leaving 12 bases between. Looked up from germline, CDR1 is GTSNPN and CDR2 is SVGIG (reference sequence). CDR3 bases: TGTGCCTGGGGGAGGACGGGAAACACTGAAGCTTTCTTT. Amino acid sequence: CAWGRTGNTEAFF. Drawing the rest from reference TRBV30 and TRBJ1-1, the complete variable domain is SQTIHQWPATLVQPVGSPLSLECTVEGTSNPNLYWYRQAAGRGLQLLFYSVGIGQISSEVPQNLSASRPQDRQFILSSKKLLLSDSGFYLCAWGRTGNTEAFFGQGTRLTVV.

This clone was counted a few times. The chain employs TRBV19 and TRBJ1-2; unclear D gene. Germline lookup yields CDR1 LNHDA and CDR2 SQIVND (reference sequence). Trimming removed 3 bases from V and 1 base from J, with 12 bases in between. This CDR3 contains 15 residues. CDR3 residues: CASSITAAYNYGYTF. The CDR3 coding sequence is TGTGCCAGTAGTATCACAGCAGCCTATAACTATGGCTACACCTTC.

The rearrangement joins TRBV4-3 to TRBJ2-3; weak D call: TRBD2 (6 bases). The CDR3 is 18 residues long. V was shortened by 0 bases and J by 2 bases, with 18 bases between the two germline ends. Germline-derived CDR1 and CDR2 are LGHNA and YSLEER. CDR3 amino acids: CASSQDSIRDSNTDTQYF. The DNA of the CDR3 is TGCGCCAGCAGCCAAGATTCAATTAGGGACTCCAACACAGATACGCAGTATTTT.

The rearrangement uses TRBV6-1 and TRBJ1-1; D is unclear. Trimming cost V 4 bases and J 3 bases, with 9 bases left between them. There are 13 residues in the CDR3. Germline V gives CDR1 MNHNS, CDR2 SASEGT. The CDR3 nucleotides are TGTGCCAGCAGTGCACAGTTGGACACTGAAGCTTTCTTT. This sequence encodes CASSAQLDTEAFF.

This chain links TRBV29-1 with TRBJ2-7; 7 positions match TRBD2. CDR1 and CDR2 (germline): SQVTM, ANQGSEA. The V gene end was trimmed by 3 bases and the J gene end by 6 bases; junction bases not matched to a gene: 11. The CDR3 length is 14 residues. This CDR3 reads CSVDDPYTGGEQYF. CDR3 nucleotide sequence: TGCAGCGTTGATGACCCTTACACGGGGGGCGAGCAGTACTTC.

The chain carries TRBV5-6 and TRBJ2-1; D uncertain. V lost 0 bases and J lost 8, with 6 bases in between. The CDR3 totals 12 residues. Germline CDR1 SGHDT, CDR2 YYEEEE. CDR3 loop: CASSLAGYEQFF. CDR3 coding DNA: TGTGCCAGCAGCTTGGCCGGGTATGAGCAGTTCTTC. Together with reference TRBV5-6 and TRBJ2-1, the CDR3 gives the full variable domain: DAGVTQSPTHLIKTRGQQVTLRCSPKSGHDTVSWYQQALGQGPQFIFQYYEEEERQRGNFPDRFSGHQFPNYSSELNVNALLLGDSALYLCASSLAGYEQFFGPGTRLTVL.